One TCR beta chain is described in this entry. For the second PCR, which ran for roughly 6 to 12 cycles, a sample-barcoded 5' primer and a J-beta primer mix were used. TCRdb reprocessed the 5' RACE reads via MiXCR and lists one record per CDR3 protein. There are more than 650,000 distinct CDR3 sequences in the sample; about 26% occur only once, and over 2.5% lies in the top ten. These data come from a study of blood T cells in healthy people across ages. This CDR3 has 14 residues. Trimming left V 2 bases short and J 0 bases short, with 11 bases between. CDR1 DFQATT and CDR2 SNEGSKA come from the germline V gene (reference sequence). Donors ranged from roughly 6 to 90 years old and were healthy Caucasians in Russia. This same sample was also taken into another study, of T cells of mothers and their children. From that second work: Healthy Caucasian mothers, a few in number, and their six children were the donors.

V usage is TRBV20-1 and J usage is TRBJ2-7, with D perhaps matching TRBD1 or TRBD2 (6 bases each). What was sequenced was blood. This receptor was identified in a boy between 10 and 17 years old in good health. CDR3 coding DNA: TGCAGTGCTAGATCCGGGGGCCTCTCCTACGAGCAGTACTTC. This gives the protein CSARSGGLSYEQYF.